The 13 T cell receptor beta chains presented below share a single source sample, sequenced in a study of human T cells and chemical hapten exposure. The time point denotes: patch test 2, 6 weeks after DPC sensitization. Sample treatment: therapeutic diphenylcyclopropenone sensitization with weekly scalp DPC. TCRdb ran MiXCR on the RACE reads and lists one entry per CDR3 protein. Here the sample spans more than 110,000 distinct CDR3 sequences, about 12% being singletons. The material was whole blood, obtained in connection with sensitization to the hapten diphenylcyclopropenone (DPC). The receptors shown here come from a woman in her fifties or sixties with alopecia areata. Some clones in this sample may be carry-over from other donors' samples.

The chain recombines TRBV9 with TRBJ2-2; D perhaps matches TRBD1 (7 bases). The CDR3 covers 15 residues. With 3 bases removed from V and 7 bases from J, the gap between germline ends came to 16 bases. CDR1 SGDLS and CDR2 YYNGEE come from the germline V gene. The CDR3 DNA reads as TGTGCCAGCAGCGAACAGGGGAGGAGGGGCGGGGAGCTGTTTTTT. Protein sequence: CASSEQGRRGGELFF. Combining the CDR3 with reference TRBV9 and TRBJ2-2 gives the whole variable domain DSGVTQTPKHLITATGQRVTLRCSPRSGDLSVYWYQQSLDQGLQFLIQYYNGEERAKGNILERFSAQQFPDLHSELNLSSLELGDSALYFCASSEQGRRGGELFFGEGSRLTVL.

CDR3 residues: CASRVTANTEAFF. The CDR3 nucleotides read TGTGCCAGCAGGGTGACTGCTAACACTGAAGCTTTCTTT. This rearrangement joins TRBV12-3 or TRBV12-4 to TRBJ1-1; no definite D call. The CDR3 is made up of 13 amino acids. Trimming removed 6 bases from V and 2 bases from J, with 10 bases in between.

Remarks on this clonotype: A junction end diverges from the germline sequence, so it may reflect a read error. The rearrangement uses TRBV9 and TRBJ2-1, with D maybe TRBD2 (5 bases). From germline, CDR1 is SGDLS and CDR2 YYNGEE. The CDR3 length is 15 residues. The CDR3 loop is CTSSVEGVSYNEQFF. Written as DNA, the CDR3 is TGTACCAGCAGCGTAGAGGGCGTCTCCTACAATGAGCAGTTCTTC.

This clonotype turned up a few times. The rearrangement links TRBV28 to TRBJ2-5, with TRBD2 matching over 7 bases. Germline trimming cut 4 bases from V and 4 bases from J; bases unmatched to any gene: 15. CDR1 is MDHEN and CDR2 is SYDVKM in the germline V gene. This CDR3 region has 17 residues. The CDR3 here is CASSSKGLRREGETQYF. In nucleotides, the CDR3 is TGTGCCAGCAGTTCAAAGGGCCTGCGTAGGGAGGGAGAGACCCAGTACTTC.

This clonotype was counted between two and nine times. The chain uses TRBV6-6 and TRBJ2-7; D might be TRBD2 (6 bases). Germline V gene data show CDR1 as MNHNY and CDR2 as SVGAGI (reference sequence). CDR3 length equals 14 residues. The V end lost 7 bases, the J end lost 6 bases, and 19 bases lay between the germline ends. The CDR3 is CASTLNRDSLEQYF. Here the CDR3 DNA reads TGTGCCAGCACCCTAAACCGGGACTCTCTCGAGCAGTACTTC.

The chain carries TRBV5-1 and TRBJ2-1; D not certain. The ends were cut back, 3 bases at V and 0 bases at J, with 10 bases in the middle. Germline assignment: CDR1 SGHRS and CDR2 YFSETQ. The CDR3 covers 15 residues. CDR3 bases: TGCGCCAGCAGCTCGACTGGAAGCTCCTACAATGAGCAGTTCTTC. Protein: CASSSTGSSYNEQFF.

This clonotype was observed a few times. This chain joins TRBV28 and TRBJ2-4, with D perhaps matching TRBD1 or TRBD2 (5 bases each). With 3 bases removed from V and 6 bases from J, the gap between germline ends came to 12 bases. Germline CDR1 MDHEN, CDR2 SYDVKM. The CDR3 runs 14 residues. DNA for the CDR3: TGTGCCAGCAGTTTTGTGGGTGGGGGAAACATTCAGTACTTC. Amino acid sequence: CASSFVGGGNIQYF.

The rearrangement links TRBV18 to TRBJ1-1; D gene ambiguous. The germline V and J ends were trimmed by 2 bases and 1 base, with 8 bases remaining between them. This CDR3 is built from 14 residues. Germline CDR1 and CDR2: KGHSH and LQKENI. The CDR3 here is CASSPISRNTEAFF. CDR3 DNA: TGTGCCAGCTCACCAATCTCTAGGAACACTGAAGCTTTCTTT.

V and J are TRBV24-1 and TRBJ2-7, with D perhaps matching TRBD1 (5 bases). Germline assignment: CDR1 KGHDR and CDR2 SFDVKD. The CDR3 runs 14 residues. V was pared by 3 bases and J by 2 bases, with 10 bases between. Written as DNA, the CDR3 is TGTGCCACCAGTGATGGTGTCAGGGCCTACGAGCAGTACTTC. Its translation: CATSDGVRAYEQYF.

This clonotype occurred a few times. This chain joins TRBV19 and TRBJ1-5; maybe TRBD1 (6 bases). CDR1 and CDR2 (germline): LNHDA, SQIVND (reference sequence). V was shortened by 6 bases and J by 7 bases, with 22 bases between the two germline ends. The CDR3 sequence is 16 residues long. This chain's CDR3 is CASRGPGHGGRQPQHF. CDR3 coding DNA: TGTGCCAGTAGGGGACCGGGACACGGAGGAAGACAGCCCCAGCATTTT.

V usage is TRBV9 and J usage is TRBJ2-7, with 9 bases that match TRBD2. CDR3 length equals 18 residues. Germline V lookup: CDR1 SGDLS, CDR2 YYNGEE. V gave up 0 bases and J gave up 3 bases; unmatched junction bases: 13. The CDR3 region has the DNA TGTGCCAGCAGCGTAGCCTCCAAAGCGGGAGGCCACGGCTACGAGCAGTACTTC. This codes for CASSVASKAGGHGYEQYF. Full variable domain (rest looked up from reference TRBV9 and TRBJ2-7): DSGVTQTPKHLITATGQRVTLRCSPRSGDLSVYWYQQSLDQGLQFLIQYYNGEERAKGNILERFSAQQFPDLHSELNLSSLELGDSALYFCASSVASKAGGHGYEQYFGPGTRLTVT.

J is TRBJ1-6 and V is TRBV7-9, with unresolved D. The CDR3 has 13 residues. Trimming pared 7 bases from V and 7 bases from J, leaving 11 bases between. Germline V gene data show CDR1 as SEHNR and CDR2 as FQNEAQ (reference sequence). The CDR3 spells CASNEGRNSPLHF. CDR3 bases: TGTGCCAGCAATGAGGGCCGGAATTCACCCCTCCACTTT.

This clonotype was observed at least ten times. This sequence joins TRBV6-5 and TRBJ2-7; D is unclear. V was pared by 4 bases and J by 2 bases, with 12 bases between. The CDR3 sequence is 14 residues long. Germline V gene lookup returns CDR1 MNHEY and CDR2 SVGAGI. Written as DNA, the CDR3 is TGTGCCAGCAGTTCCCCGGGCAGAACCTACGAGCAGTACTTC. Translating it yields CASSSPGRTYEQYF.